These T cell receptor beta chains were read from a single sample in a study of tumor-infiltrating lymphocytes in primary liver carcinoma. MiXCR, applied by TCRdb to the multiplex PCR reads, yields one record per CDR3 protein. The sample lists about 180,000 distinct CDR3 sequences, 50% to 75% occurring once. Source material: peripheral blood. These TCRs come from a man aged 35-49 years with primary liver carcinoma and hepatitis B virus infection. The CDR3 runs from the conserved cysteine through the conserved F or W.

v_call	cdr3_aa
TRBV12-3/TRBV12-4	CASRPYRGSNQPQHF
TRBV4-1	CASSQGPSPGGTEAFF
TRBV28	CAGRRGSYEQYF
TRBV6-1	CASLSGSRNEQFF
TRBV7-8	CASSYPQREIRNEQFF
TRBV28	CASKEAGDNEQFF
TRBV6-2/TRBV6-3	CASSPLASTDTQYF
TRBV6-5	CASSLTGDGDQPQHF
TRBV6-5	CASGNRLAGSQYF
TRBV11-2	CASSLERGIEQYF
TRBV12-3/TRBV12-4	CASSFGGWGYEQYF
TRBV7-9	CASNPRGYGYTF
TRBV11-2	CAGSLDSGSYNEQFF
TRBV6-5	CASSYSAHTDTQYF
TRBV6-5	CASNPEIAGGTDTQYF
TRBV6-2/TRBV6-3	CASSYGQGKHQPQHF
TRBV12-3/TRBV12-4	CASGLDLTRRYF
TRBV29-1	CSVEGSGGNEKLFF
TRBV11-2	CASSNGRFPEPQYF
TRBV4-1	CASSQELAWAGDAYEHYF
TRBV29-1	CSVETAVGGSGEQYF
TRBV11-2	CASSSRQGTYTQYF
TRBV28	CASSPPPRDTEAFF
TRBV29-1	CSSEGQNTGELFF
TRBV12-3/TRBV12-4	CASRRTGESGELFF
TRBV5-1	CASSLAAVRDEQFF
TRBV2	CASSPGGRGYEQYF
TRBV11-2	CAGSLAAREVDEQFF
TRBV7-8	CASSARTGDTEAFF
TRBV5-1	CASSRDRGERGYNEQFF
TRBV11-1	CASSLGGSDQETQYF
TRBV12-3/TRBV12-4	CASSLGGGVSNQPQHF
TRBV12-3/TRBV12-4	CASSWDSGKLFF
TRBV4-2	CASSQDPPGTGQNYEQYF
TRBV29-1	CSVEGLNKETQYF
TRBV6-5	CASSYSLGLNTGELFF
TRBV9	CASSGGDSGSYNEQFF
TRBV5-6	CASSLVGHRGYEQFF
TRBV12-3/TRBV12-4	CASSPPHHDEYF
TRBV19	CAGKDRGWTDTQYF
TRBV4-1	CASSQDRSTGIYYGYTF
TRBV6-5	CASRPLGQSNEQFF
TRBV5-6	CASSLTDSPLHF